This T cell receptor beta chain comes out of a study of molecular identifiers for immune sequencing clone quantification. The CDR3 runs 14 residues. In germline, CDR1 is MDHEN, CDR2 SYDVKM. The V end lost 3 bases, the J end lost 4 bases, and 12 bases lay between the germline ends. Using 10%, 30% or 50% RNA, naive CD8 libraries were derived from about 21,000 to 970,000 sorted cells. Findings and caveats of the study: Beyond 20 RNA copies, clones held over 97% of effector molecules, compared with under 1% in naive cells. Detecting spiked Jurkat TCR RNA from one cell among about a million naive cells was reportedly possible.

In this sample, this clonotype turned up many times. Antigen specificity is unknown. Previously described methods and listed TCR primers produced bulk TCR libraries. MiXCR, applied by TCRdb to the PCR reads, yields one record per CDR3 protein. Here the sample spans 400,000 to 600,000 distinct CDR3 sequences, about 22% being singletons. This clonotype was sampled from a human donor in good health. Some libraries in this study had Jurkat cell RNA spiked in. The sequenced material came from naive CD8+ T cells from blood, with Jurkat cell RNA spiked in. Noted subset: FACS-sorted CD8+CD4-CCR7+CD45RA+ naive T cells. The V and J genes are TRBV28 and TRBJ1-2; D may be TRBD1 (5 bases). CDR3 loop: CASSFLQGFYGYTF. The CDR3 DNA sequence: TGTGCCAGCAGTTTTCTCCAGGGTTTCTATGGCTACACCTTC.